This T cell receptor beta chain was obtained from a study of T cell responses to AZD1222 COVID-19 vaccine. General study points: Females made up more of the donors, who were largely white British, and clonal diversity may have come out too low.

This table comes from immunoSEQ multiplex PCR, and its TCRdb copy is limited to in-frame clones, with some not included. Among about 150,000 clones listed, roughly 89% were seen once. A note on this clone: Its cognate antigen is unknown.

Trimming pared 6 bases from V and 1 base from J, leaving 16 bases between. CDR1 and CDR2 from the germline V gene are SGHAT and FQNNGV. CDR3 length: 15 amino acids. The V gene is TRBV11-2, the J gene TRBJ2-7; no reliable D call. Sample: peripheral blood, taken on day 0 of AZD1222 vaccination. The receptor was isolated from an adult in good health. This CDR3 is CASSSSSEGSYEQYF. Written as DNA, the CDR3 is TGTGCCAGCAGTTCCAGCTCAGAAGGTTCCTACGAGCAGTACTTC.